This TCR beta chain was found in a study of CD8 T cells in ankylosing spondylitis. Study results and limitations: A TCR beta motif of roughly 8 highly homologous variants seemed to mark ankylosing spondylitis blood.

The CDR3 covers 16 residues. Germline CDR1 SGDLS, CDR2 YYNGEE. Trimming took 4 bases from V and 5 from J; bases not matched to a gene: 6. TCRdb passed the 5' RACE reads through MiXCR, listing each CDR3 protein once. Of hundreds of thousands of distinct CDR3 sequences listed, roughly 18% were seen once; the top ten hold 1%. Only a few counts were recorded for this clonotype. The antigen is undetermined. Sequenced sample: blood, either unsorted or a sorted T cell fraction (not recorded which). The TCR was taken from a male donor with ankylosing spondylitis. The chain is built from TRBV9 and TRBJ2-3, with 14 positions matching TRBD2. The CDR3 reads CASSTGLAGVRDTQYF. In nucleotides, the CDR3 is TGTGCCAGCAGCACGGGACTAGCGGGAGTCAGAGATACGCAGTATTTT. Based on the CDR3 plus reference TRBV9 and TRBJ2-3, the full variable domain is DSGVTQTPKHLITATGQRVTLRCSPRSGDLSVYWYQQSLDQGLQFLIQYYNGEERAKGNILERFSAQQFPDLHSELNLSSLELGDSALYFCASSTGLAGVRDTQYFGPGTRLTVL.